The T cell receptor beta chain described here comes from a study of tumor-infiltrating lymphocytes in oesophageal squamous cell carcinoma (dated by TCRdb to between 2015 and 2016). The library was built by means of PCR. The sequencing machine was an Illumina HiSeq 2000. The public sequencing data were trimmed at Q25 with fastp and processed into clonotypes with MiXCR by TCRdb, which kept only in-frame beta chains. Identical CDR3 proteins give one entry, which carries the most common genes and DNA. Across this sample there are fewer than 15,000 distinct CDR3 sequences, with roughly half seen only once. In total, the top ten clones hold around 10% of the sample. Concerning this clonotype itself: The target of this receptor is not known. No much larger clone exists at a distance of one base, and base qualities are not known.

From the cysteine through the phenylalanine, the CDR3 covers 15 amino acids. The sequence is cut down to CDR3 DNA, 45 bases in frame from base 1. Via the germline V gene, CDR1 is SGHTA and CDR2 FQGNSA. Between the V and J ends, shortened by 2 bases and 3 bases respectively, the junction contains 14 bases. The material sequenced was blood. This clonotype was sampled from a female donor with esophageal squamous cell carcinoma. The rearrangement combines TRBV7-2 with TRBJ2-7; D gene: possibly TRBD1, on 6 matching bases. In nucleotide form, the sequence is TGTGCCAGCAGCTTAACCGGGACACCGTACTACGAGCAGTACTTC. Its translation is CASSLTGTPYYEQYF.